Each of the 14 T cell receptor beta chains below was sequenced from the same sample in a study of cytomegalovirus exposure and HLA in healthy donors. 13 Jbeta primers and 60 Vbeta primers were used for the PCR. Here immunoSEQ multiplex PCR was the method, and the copy in TCRdb shows in-frame clones only, minus some. The profile shows 110,000 to 150,000 clones, roughly two thirds of them singletons. Sequencing input: PBMCs. The receptors here all came from a woman in her 40s in good health and CMV-seronegative.

V usage is TRBV6-1 and J usage is TRBJ1-2; TRBD1 aligns across 7 bases. CDR3 length: 15 residues. Germline CDR1 and CDR2: MNHNS and SASEGT. V shed 5 bases, J shed 4 bases, and the junction held 10 bases outside the gene matches. This CDR3 reads CASSLEQGTPYGYTF. As DNA, the CDR3 is TGTGCCAGCAGTTTGGAACAGGGGACCCCCTATGGCTACACCTTC.

This clone has more than one count but fewer than ten. The chain carries TRBV19 and TRBJ1-5; the match to TRBD1 covers 7 bases. Trimming took 6 bases from V and 3 from J; bases not matched to a gene: 8. The germline V gene encodes CDR1 LNHDA and CDR2 SQIVND (reference sequence). This CDR3 spans 15 amino acids. The CDR3 region is CASRRRQGFNQPQHF. In nucleotides, the CDR3 is TGTGCCAGTAGACGCCGACAGGGATTCAATCAGCCCCAGCATTTT.

V and J are TRBV7-2 and TRBJ1-2; D is unclear. CDR3 size: 12 residues. The germline V gene has CDR1 SGHTA and CDR2 FQGNSA. The CDR3 loop is CGSASGSSSYTF. CDR3 DNA sequence: TGTGGTAGTGCTTCCGGGAGTTCGAGCTACACCTTC.

In this sample, this clone turned up a few times. This chain joins TRBV5-6 and TRBJ1-5; TRBD1 aligns across 8 bases. Germline lookup yields CDR1 SGHDT and CDR2 YYEEEE. The CDR3 is 17 amino acids. Trimming removed 3 bases from V and 0 bases from J; junction bases left unmatched: 8. The CDR3 DNA reads as TGTGCCAGCAGCTCGGGACAGGACATTTATAGCAATCAGCCCCAGCATTTT. It specifies CASSSGQDIYSNQPQHF.

CDR3 sequence (DNA): TGTGCCAGCAGTTACACAGGGGCCATGGTCTATGGCTACACCTTC. Encoded protein: CASSYTGAMVYGYTF. The V call is TRBV6-5, the J call TRBJ1-2, with 7 bases matching TRBD1. The CDR3 is 15 amino acids. Per germline, CDR1 MNHEY and CDR2 SVGAGI. Losses at the gene ends were 2 bases for V and 4 bases for J; bases not matched to a gene: 7.

This clone turned up a few times. The chain is built from TRBV5-6 and TRBJ1-1; D is unclear. V was cut by 4 bases and J by 3 bases, with 7 bases left in between. The CDR3 totals 12 residues. Looked up from germline, CDR1 is SGHDT and CDR2 is YYEEEE. The CDR3 DNA follows: TGTGCCAGCAGCGGCGGGTACACTGAAGCTTTCTTT. Its protein product is CASSGGYTEAFF.

The rearrangement joins TRBV11-2 to TRBJ2-1; D may be TRBD2 (7 bases). With 0 bases removed from V and 3 bases from J, the gap between germline ends came to 21 bases. The CDR3 runs to 19 residues. Looked up from germline, CDR1 is SGHAT and CDR2 is FQNNGV. The CDR3 bases are TGTGCCAGCAGCTTAGATCAGGGGACTACAGGGTTTCTCTACAATGAGCAGTTCTTC. Protein sequence: CASSLDQGTTGFLYNEQFF.

This clone showed up just a few times. The J gene is TRBJ1-1, the V gene TRBV5-6; D is unresolved. Germline V gene data show CDR1 as SGHDT and CDR2 as YYEEEE. V lost 0 bases and J lost 8, with 11 bases in between. CDR3 size: 13 residues. The CDR3 region is CASSLAGRPEAFF. The CDR3 DNA reads TGTGCCAGCAGCTTGGCCGGGAGGCCAGAAGCTTTCTTT.

The chain uses TRBV4-1 and TRBJ2-6; a weak D match, TRBD2 (7 bases). In germline, CDR1 is MGHRA, CDR2 YSYEKL. V lost 4 bases to trimming and J lost 2 bases, with 18 bases between them. There are 18 residues in the CDR3. CDR3 region: CASSPSYGGGTGANVLTF. The CDR3 nucleotides are TGCGCCAGCAGCCCCTCCTATGGCGGGGGCACTGGGGCCAACGTCCTGACTTTC.

The chain uses TRBV2 and TRBJ1-2, with D unresolved. Germline CDR1 and CDR2: SNHLY and FYNNEI. The V end lost 6 bases, the J end lost 0 bases, and 5 bases lay between the germline ends. This CDR3 spans 12 amino acids. The chain's CDR3 is CASRAPNYGYTF. The CDR3 DNA reads TGTGCCAGCAGGGCACCTAACTATGGCTACACCTTC.

The chain links TRBV11-2 to TRBJ1-2; TRBD1 matches 12 bases. In germline, CDR1 is SGHAT, CDR2 FQNNGV. V gave up 3 bases and J gave up 7 bases; unmatched junction bases: 9. This CDR3 region has 16 residues. In DNA, the CDR3 is TGTGCCAGCAGCTTTCCCGGGACAGGGGGCAGGGGTGGCTACACCTTC. This encodes CASSFPGTGGRGGYTF.

The chain uses TRBV4-1 and TRBJ1-1; 7 bases map to TRBD1. The CDR3 covers 14 residues. Germline V gives CDR1 MGHRA, CDR2 YSYEKL. J gave up 6 bases and V 4 bases, and 8 bases lay outside the gene matches. CDR3 nucleotide sequence: TGCGCCAGCAGCCCTGGACAGGTGAGCCCTGAAGCTTTCTTT. This gives the protein CASSPGQVSPEAFF.

The chain joins TRBV5-7 to TRBJ1-3; 7 nucleotides align to TRBD1. TRBV5-7 counts as an open reading frame of uncertain function. V lost 1 base to trimming and J lost 0 bases; unmatched junction nucleotides: 7. The CDR3 covers 17 residues. CDR3 sequence (DNA): TGTGCCAGCAGCTTGAAGGGGACAGAACCCTCTGGAAACACCATATATTTT. It yields the protein CASSLKGTEPSGNTIYF.

The V and J genes are TRBV4-3 and TRBJ2-2; 8 nucleotides agree with TRBD2. The germline V gene has CDR1 LGHNA and CDR2 YSLEER. The CDR3 totals 17 residues. V was clipped by 4 bases and J by 3 bases; unmatched bases: 10. For the CDR3, the DNA is TGCGCCAGCAGCCGCACTGCCACGGGGGGGGACACCGGGGAGCTGTTTTTT. It encodes CASSRTATGGDTGELFF.